The 7 T cell receptor beta chains listed next were all sequenced from one sample in a study of T cell responses to AZD1222 COVID-19 vaccine. Measured with immunoSEQ multiplex PCR; TCRdb has only the in-frame clones, and not every one. The sample gives some 140,000 clones, under 95% of which show up once; 2.8% is in the top ten. The sample in question was peripheral blood, obtained on day 0 of AZD1222 vaccination. The receptor set was obtained from an adult in good health.

This chain uses TRBV27 with TRBJ2-7; D gene uncertain. V shed 9 bases and J shed 2 bases, with 20 bases lying between them. Germline V gives CDR1 MNHEY, CDR2 SMNVEV (reference sequence). This CDR3 comprises 15 residues. The CDR3 is CASRSGRWGTYEQYF. The CDR3 DNA sequence: TGTGCCAGTCGGTCCGGAAGGTGGGGAACCTACGAGCAGTACTTC.

The chain couples TRBV28 to TRBJ1-3, with D unresolved. The CDR3 totals 15 residues. Germline CDR1 and CDR2: MDHEN and SYDVKM. Trimming took 6 bases from V and 0 from J, leaving 12 bases between them. The CDR3 DNA reads TGTGCCAGCAGCCCTGCGGCCAACTCTGGAAACACCATATATTTT. As protein: CASSPAANSGNTIYF.

The V and J genes are TRBV29-1 and TRBJ2-1; 12 nucleotides line up with TRBD1. The J segment lost 0 bases and the V segment lost 4 bases, leaving 7 bases of the junction unmatched. Germline CDR1 reads SQVTM; CDR2 reads ANQGSEA. The CDR3 extends over 17 amino acids. CDR3 in DNA: TGCAGCGTTGTAGGGACAGGGGGCAAGAGCTCCTACAATGAGCAGTTCTTC. Translation: CSVVGTGGKSSYNEQFF.

The gene calls are TRBV6-5 and TRBJ1-4, with D tentatively TRBD1 (5 bases). V lost 7 bases to trimming and J lost 11 bases, with 23 bases between them. From germline, CDR1 is MNHEY and CDR2 SVGAGI. CDR3 length equals 15 residues. Here the CDR3 reads CASTTGWGEGGKLFF. As DNA, the CDR3 is TGTGCCAGCACGACGGGATGGGGCGAGGGAGGGAAACTGTTTTTT.

The V gene is TRBV5-1, the J gene TRBJ1-6, with unresolved D. Per the germline V gene, CDR1 is SGHRS and CDR2 is YFSETQ. The CDR3 consists of 17 residues. Trimming stripped 0 bases from V and 1 base from J, with 11 bases between. DNA for the CDR3: TGCGCCAGCAGCTTGGCCGGGGTGGGATCCTATAATTCACCCCTCCACTTT. It is translated as CASSLAGVGSYNSPLHF.

V is TRBV19 and J is TRBJ1-6; weak D call: TRBD1 (6 bases). Trimming took off 7 bases at V and 7 bases at J, with 14 bases between the two ends. The CDR3 spans 14 residues. Germline V lookup: CDR1 LNHDA, CDR2 SQIVND (reference sequence). The CDR3 protein is CASNFKQGNSPLHF. The CDR3 DNA follows: TGTGCCAGTAACTTTAAGCAGGGGAATTCACCCCTCCACTTT.

The chain employs TRBV5-1 and TRBJ1-2; D remains ambiguous. This CDR3 comprises 14 residues. V was shortened by 0 bases and J by 0 bases, with 6 bases between the two germline ends. In germline, CDR1 is SGHRS, CDR2 YFSETQ. The CDR3 sequence: CASSLDSPNYGYTF. The CDR3 DNA is TGCGCCAGCAGCTTGGACAGCCCTAACTATGGCTACACCTTC.